The subject of this entry is one T cell receptor (beta chain). Its antigen is unknown. V was pared by 2 bases and J by 5 bases, with 7 bases between. This CDR3 spans 14 amino acids. The germline V gene has CDR1 MNHEY and CDR2 SMNVEV (reference sequence). The data were produced by immunoSEQ multiplex PCR, yet TCRdb's version contains in-frame clones alone and is incomplete. Of around 150,000 clones in the sample, 92% are singletons; the top ten hold 1.3%. The entry originates in a study of T cell responses to AZD1222 COVID-19 vaccine. Overall study results and limits: In all cases, repertoires were sampled only after the peak T cell response. Recipients of AZD1222 seropositive at baseline numbered only five or six. A mostly white British donor set with more females was recruited, and clonal diversity was possibly underestimated.

The clonotype originates from an adult who received the AZD1222 COVID-19 vaccine. Sample: peripheral blood, taken 28 days after the second AZD1222 dose. J is TRBJ1-6 and V is TRBV27; a possible D gene is TRBD1 (6 bases). This chain's CDR3 is CASSLRGNNSPLHF. The CDR3 DNA sequence: TGTGCCAGCAGTTTAAGGGGGAATAATTCACCCCTCCACTTT.